This paragraph reports one TCR beta chain. What it binds is not known. From germline, CDR1 is ENHRY and CDR2 SYGVKD. The CDR3 sequence is 14 residues long. The V and J ends lost 6 bases and 1 base respectively, with 12 bases between them. Naive CD4+ cells were CD45RA-selected; the remaining cells were memory. The data were obtained in a study of shared clonotypes between healthy human individuals. Overall study: The study used three CD4 naive, three CD4 memory, two CD8 naive and one CD8 memory plate per donor.

The data were produced by immunoSEQ multiplex PCR, yet TCRdb's version contains in-frame clones alone and is incomplete. The table includes more than 2 million clones, roughly 94% detected once. Findings and caveats of the study: In general, naive subsets displayed greater estimated richness than memory subsets did. All-four-donor shared clonotypes had higher generation probabilities than non-shared clonotypes did.

Sequencing was done on a sample of naive CD4+ T cells sorted from blood. Specified subset: CD45RA+ positively selected. This clonotype was obtained from a man aged 18-30 years in good health. V is TRBV10-3 and J is TRBJ1-2; D possibly corresponds to TRBD1 (6 bases). CDR3 residues: CAIRVGQLNYGYTF. The CDR3 DNA follows: TGTGCCATCAGGGTTGGACAGCTTAACTATGGCTACACCTTC.